Below, 2 T cell receptor beta chains from the same sample are listed, as sequenced in a study of blood T cell repertoires in COVID-19. TCRdb's table, derived via immunoSEQ multiplex PCR, lists solely in-frame clones and lacks some. The profile shows about 300,000 clones, around four fifths of them singletons. Specimen: peripheral blood. The receptors originated from a woman aged 45-60 years with acute or convalescent COVID-19.

A single count supports this clone. The V call is TRBV19, the J call TRBJ1-1; TRBD1 is a possible D gene (5 bases). CDR3 length equals 13 residues. The germline gives CDR1 LNHDA, CDR2 SQIVND (reference sequence). Trimming pared 9 bases from V and 3 bases from J, leaving 14 bases between. The CDR3, as DNA: TGTGCCAGCAGGTTTGACAGTTACACTGAAGCTTTCTTT. It is translated as CASRFDSYTEAFF.

V usage is TRBV5-1 and J usage is TRBJ1-3, with 7 nucleotides matching TRBD1. CDR1 SGHRS and CDR2 YFSETQ come from the germline V gene. The V and J ends lost 2 bases and 6 bases, in that order; junction bases with no gene match: 2. CDR3 length: 13 residues. This CDR3 is CASSFTGENTIYF. For the CDR3, the DNA is TGCGCCAGCAGCTTTACAGGGGAAAACACCATATATTTT.